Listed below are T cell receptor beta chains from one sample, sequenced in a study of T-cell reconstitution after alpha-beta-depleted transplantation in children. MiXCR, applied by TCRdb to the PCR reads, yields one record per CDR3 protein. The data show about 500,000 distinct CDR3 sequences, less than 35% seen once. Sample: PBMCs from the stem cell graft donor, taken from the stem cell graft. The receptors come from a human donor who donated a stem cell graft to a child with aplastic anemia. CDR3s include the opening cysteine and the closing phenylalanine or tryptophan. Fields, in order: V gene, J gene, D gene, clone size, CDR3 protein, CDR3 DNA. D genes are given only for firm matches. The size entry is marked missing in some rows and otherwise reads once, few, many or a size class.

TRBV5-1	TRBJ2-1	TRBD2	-	CASSLASGISDEQFF	TGCGCCAGCAGCTTGGCTAGCGGGATTAGCGATGAGCAGTTCTTC
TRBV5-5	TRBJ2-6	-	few	CASTLEHSGANVLTF	TGTGCCAGCACCCTGGAGCACTCTGGGGCCAACGTCCTGACTTTC
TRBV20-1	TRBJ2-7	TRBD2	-	CSAPQLANPYEQYF	TGCAGTGCCCCCCAACTAGCGAACCCCTACGAGCAGTACTTC
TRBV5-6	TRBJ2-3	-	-	CASSFLRDYDTQYF	TGTGCCAGCAGCTTTTTGCGGGATTACGATACGCAGTATTTT
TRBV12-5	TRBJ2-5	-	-	CASGLEGQETQYF	TGTGCTAGTGGTTTGGAGGGACAAGAGACCCAGTACTTC
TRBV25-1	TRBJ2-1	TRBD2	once	CATAGTMLNEQFF	TGTGCCACAGCAGGGACTATGCTCAATGAGCAGTTCTTC
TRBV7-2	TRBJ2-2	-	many	CASSESMDTGELFF	TGTGCCAGCAGCGAAAGCATGGACACCGGGGAGCTGTTTTTT
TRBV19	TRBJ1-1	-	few	CASARRGITEAFF	TGTGCCAGTGCCAGGCGCGGGATCACTGAAGCTTTCTTT
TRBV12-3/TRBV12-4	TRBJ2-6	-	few	CASTSRDTSSGANVLTF	TGTGCCAGCACTTCCCGGGACACCAGCTCTGGGGCCAACGTCCTGACTTTC
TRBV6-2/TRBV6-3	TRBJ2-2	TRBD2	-	CASRSGGSENTGELFF	TGTGCCAGCAGATCTGGCGGGAGTGAGAACACCGGGGAGCTGTTTTTT
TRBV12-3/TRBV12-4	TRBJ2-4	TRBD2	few	CASSLAGGPTKNIQYF	TGTGCCAGCAGTCTAGCGGGAGGGCCGACCAAAAACATTCAGTACTTC
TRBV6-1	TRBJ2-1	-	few	CASSQPRSGSIDEQFF	TGTGCCAGCAGTCAGCCTCGATCCGGGAGTATCGATGAGCAGTTCTTC
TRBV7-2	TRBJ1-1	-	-	CASSLSIEAFF	TGTGCCAGCAGCTTATCGATTGAAGCTTTCTTT
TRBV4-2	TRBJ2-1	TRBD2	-	CASSQRTSGSDEQFF	TGTGCCAGCAGCCAAAGGACTAGCGGGAGTGATGAGCAGTTCTTC
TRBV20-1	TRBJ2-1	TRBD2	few	CSASSGSTALDEQFF	TGCAGTGCTTCTAGCGGGTCGACCGCTTTGGATGAGCAGTTCTTC
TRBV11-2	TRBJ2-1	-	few	CASSLGTAYNEQFF	TGTGCCAGCAGCTTAGGGACAGCCTACAATGAGCAGTTCTTC
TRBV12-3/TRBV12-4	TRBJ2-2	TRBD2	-	CASSTGTSITGELFF	TGTGCCAGCAGCACCGGGACTAGCATCACCGGGGAGCTGTTTTTT
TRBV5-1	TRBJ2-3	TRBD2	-	CASSLSGRASDTQYF	TGCGCCAGCAGCTTAAGCGGGAGGGCCTCAGATACGCAGTATTTT
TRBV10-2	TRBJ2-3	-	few	CASALDTQYF	TGCGCCAGCGCCCTGGATACGCAGTATTTT
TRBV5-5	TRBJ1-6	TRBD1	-	CASSLQGEYSPLHF	TGTGCCAGCAGCTTGCAGGGGGAGTATTCACCCCTCCACTTT
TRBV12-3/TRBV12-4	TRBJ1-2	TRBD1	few	CASSFSGGHYGYTF	TGTGCCAGCAGTTTCTCAGGGGGGCACTATGGCTACACCTTC
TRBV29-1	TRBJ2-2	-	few	CSVYTSTGELFF	TGCAGCGTATATACAAGCACCGGGGAGCTGTTTTTT
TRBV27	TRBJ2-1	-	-	CASGIFSGFDNEQFF	TGTGCCAGTGGAATCTTCTCCGGGTTCGACAATGAGCAGTTCTTC
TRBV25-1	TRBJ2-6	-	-	CASSGQSGANVLTF	TGTGCCAGCAGTGGACAGTCCGGGGCCAACGTCCTGACTTTC
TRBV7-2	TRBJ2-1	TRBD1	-	CASTRGGLSYNEQFF	TGTGCCAGCACCCGAGGGGGCCTTTCCTACAATGAGCAGTTCTTC
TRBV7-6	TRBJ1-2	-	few	CASSLAERGGYTF	TGTGCCAGCAGTTTGGCGGAACGCGGTGGCTACACCTTC
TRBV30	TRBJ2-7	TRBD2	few	CAWSVAGRAYEQYF	TGTGCCTGGAGTGTAGCGGGACGAGCCTACGAGCAGTACTTC
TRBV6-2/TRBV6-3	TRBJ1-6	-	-	CASSLQPRNLPLHF	TGTGCCAGCAGCCTGCAGCCCCGGAATCTTCCCCTCCACTTT
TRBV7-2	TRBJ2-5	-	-	CASSLGSPAETQYF	TGTGCCAGCAGCTTAGGGTCCCCAGCGGAGACCCAGTACTTC
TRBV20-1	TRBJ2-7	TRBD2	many	CSARPLREDTYEQYF	TGCAGTGCGAGACCCCTCCGGGAGGACACCTACGAGCAGTACTTC
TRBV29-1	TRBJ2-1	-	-	CSVGWDRYNEQFF	TGCAGCGTTGGATGGGACCGCTACAATGAGCAGTTCTTC
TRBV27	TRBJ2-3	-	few	CASSFVTGDTDTQYF	TGTGCCAGCAGTTTCGTAACGGGAGACACAGATACGCAGTATTTT
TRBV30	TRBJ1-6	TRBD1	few	CAWSGWTGVRSPLHF	TGTGCCTGGAGTGGGTGGACAGGGGTCAGGTCACCCCTCCACTTT
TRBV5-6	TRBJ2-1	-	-	CASSLRFEQFF	TGTGCCAGCAGCTTGAGATTTGAGCAGTTCTTC
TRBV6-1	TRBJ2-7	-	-	CASRDSSSYEQYF	TGTGCCAGCAGGGACAGCAGCTCCTACGAGCAGTACTTC
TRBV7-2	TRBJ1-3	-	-	CASSLVFGTIYF	TGTGCCAGCAGCTTAGTTTTCGGGACCATATATTTT
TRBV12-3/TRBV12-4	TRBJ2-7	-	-	CASSFGQGYEQYF	TGTGCCAGCAGTTTCGGGCAGGGCTACGAGCAGTACTTC
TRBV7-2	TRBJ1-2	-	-	CASSLAAALANYGYTF	TGTGCCAGCAGCTTAGCGGCAGCGCTCGCTAACTATGGCTACACCTTC
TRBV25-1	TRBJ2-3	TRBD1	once	CARRTGPRADTQYF	TGTGCCAGACGGACAGGGCCTAGGGCAGATACGCAGTATTTT
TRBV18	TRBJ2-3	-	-	CASSPSTGGTDTQYF	TGTGCCAGCTCACCAAGCACGGGGGGCACAGATACGCAGTATTTT
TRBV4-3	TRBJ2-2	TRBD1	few	CASSAGTGGPGELFF	TGCGCCAGCAGCGCTGGGACAGGGGGACCCGGGGAGCTGTTTTTT
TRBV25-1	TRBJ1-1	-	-	CASQPRGVTEAFF	TGTGCCAGCCAACCGCGGGGTGTCACTGAAGCTTTCTTT
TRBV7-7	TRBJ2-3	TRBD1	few	CASSQAGGSGHTQYF	TGTGCCAGCAGCCAAGCAGGGGGAAGCGGTCATACGCAGTATTTT
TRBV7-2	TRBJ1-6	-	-	CASSLRSSSPLHF	TGTGCCAGCAGCCTCCGTTCTTCCTCACCCCTCCACTTT
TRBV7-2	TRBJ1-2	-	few	CASSRSRNYGYTF	TGTGCCAGCAGTCGTAGTAGGAACTATGGCTACACCTTC
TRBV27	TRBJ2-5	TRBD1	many	CASSFWDRPLAQYF	TGTGCCAGCAGTTTCTGGGACAGGCCGCTTGCCCAGTACTTC
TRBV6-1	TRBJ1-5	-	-	CASSEGVGAATNQPQHF	TGTGCCAGCAGTGAAGGGGTGGGGGCCGCAACGAATCAGCCCCAGCATTTT
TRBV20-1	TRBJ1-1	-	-	CSGVDRNTEAFF	TGCAGTGGGGTTGACAGGAACACTGAAGCTTTCTTT
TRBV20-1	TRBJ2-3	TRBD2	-	CSARGFLAGLSTDTQYF	TGCAGTGCTAGAGGTTTTTTAGCGGGTCTTAGCACAGATACGCAGTATTTT
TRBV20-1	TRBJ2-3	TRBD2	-	CSARAGGPKDTQYF	TGCAGTGCTAGAGCGGGAGGGCCGAAAGATACGCAGTATTTT
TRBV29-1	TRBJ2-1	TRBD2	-	CSVSLSSLAGGGELFF	TGCAGCGTTAGTCTCTCCTCACTAGCGGGAGGAGGTGAGCTGTTCTTC